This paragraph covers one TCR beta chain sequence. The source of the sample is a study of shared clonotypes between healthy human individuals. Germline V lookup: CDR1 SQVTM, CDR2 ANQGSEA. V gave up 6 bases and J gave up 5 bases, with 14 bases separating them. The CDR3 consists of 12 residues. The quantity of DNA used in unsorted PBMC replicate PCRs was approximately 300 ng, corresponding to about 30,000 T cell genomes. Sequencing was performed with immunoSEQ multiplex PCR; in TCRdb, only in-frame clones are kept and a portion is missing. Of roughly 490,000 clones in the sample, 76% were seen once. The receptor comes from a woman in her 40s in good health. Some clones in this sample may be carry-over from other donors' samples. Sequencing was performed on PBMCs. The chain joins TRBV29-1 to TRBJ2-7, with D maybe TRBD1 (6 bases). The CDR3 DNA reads TGCAGCGTGGGGGTGGGGGCCCACGAGCAGTACTTC. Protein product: CSVGVGAHEQYF.